These T cell receptor beta chains were read from a single sample in a study of T-cell reconstitution after alpha-beta-depleted transplantation in children. Each CDR3 protein gets one entry after TCRdb re-called the PCR reads with MiXCR. The repertoire holds hundreds of thousands of distinct CDR3 sequences, about an eighth seen once, with 0.79% in the top ten. Specimen: PBMCs, collected before TCRalphabeta/CD19-depleted stem cell transplant. Receptor source: a girl aged 2-15 years with congenital amegakaryocytic thrombocytopenia, due to receive a stem cell transplant. Each CDR3 is given with its conserved first and last residue. Each record gives: J gene, D gene, V gene, clone size, CDR3 DNA, CDR3 protein. A D gene is named only where the DNA matches it firmly. Clone size appears in some rows only: once, few, many, or a class for an expanded clone.

TRBJ1-5 | - | TRBV5-1 | many | TGCGCCAGCAGCTTGGCGACGGGCAGCAATCAGCCCCAGCATTTT | CASSLATGSNQPQHF
TRBJ2-7 | - | TRBV5-1 | many | TGCGCCAGCAGCTTGTGGGTAGGTCTCTACGAGCAGTACTTC | CASSLWVGLYEQYF
TRBJ2-2 | - | TRBV20-1 | many | TGCAGTGCCAACCGACAGACGAACACCGGGGAGCTGTTTTTT | CSANRQTNTGELFF
TRBJ2-2 | - | TRBV12-3/TRBV12-4 | many | TGTGCCAGCAGGTCGGGATCTTCCACCGGGGAGCTGTTTTTT | CASRSGSSTGELFF
TRBJ1-5 | - | TRBV7-2 | many | TGTGCCAGCAGCTTGGGCACACATAGCAATCAGCCCCAGCATTTT | CASSLGTHSNQPQHF
TRBJ2-1 | TRBD2 | TRBV5-1 | many | TGCGCCAGCAGCTTGGGGCTAGCGGAAGTTGAGCAGTTCTTC | CASSLGLAEVEQFF
TRBJ1-2 | - | TRBV7-9 | few | TGTGCCAGCAGCTTAATCTCCAGCCGGGAGCTGAAAGATGGCTACACCTTC | CASSLISSRELKDGYTF
TRBJ2-3 | TRBD2 | TRBV5-1 | many | TGCGCCAGCAGCTTGGTGGCGGGAGACAACACAGATACGCAGTATTTT | CASSLVAGDNTDTQYF
TRBJ1-1 | - | TRBV30 | - | TGTGCCTGGAGTTTCAACACTGAAGCTTTCTTT | CAWSFNTEAFF
TRBJ1-2 | - | TRBV6-5 | few | TGTGCCAGCAGTTACTCGAATAACCATGTGGGCTACACCTTC | CASSYSNNHVGYTF
TRBJ2-7 | - | TRBV10-1 | - | TGCGCCAGCAGTGAAACCCCGGGACTTCGCTACGAGCAGTACTTC | CASSETPGLRYEQYF
TRBJ2-3 | TRBD1 | TRBV12-3/TRBV12-4 | few | TGTGCCAGCACCCCGGGACAGGGGGTTCTTCTGTCAGATACGCAGTATTTT | CASTPGQGVLLSDTQYF
TRBJ2-5 | - | TRBV25-1 | few | TGTGCCAGCAGTGGACTAAGGAGTCTGGAGACCCAGTACTTC | CASSGLRSLETQYF
TRBJ2-1 | - | TRBV28 | few | TGTGCCAGCAGTTTCCGGGACGGGGAGTACAATGAGCAGTTCTTC | CASSFRDGEYNEQFF
TRBJ2-3 | - | TRBV6-1 | many | TGTGCCAGCAGCCCCGATGGATTTGGAGCAGATACGCAGTATTTT | CASSPDGFGADTQYF
TRBJ2-2 | TRBD2 | TRBV24-1 | many | TGTGCCACCAGTGTCTCAACAGCGGGAGATGGCACCGGGGAGCTGTTTTTT | CATSVSTAGDGTGELFF
TRBJ1-4 | TRBD1 | TRBV7-8 | few | TGTGCCAGCAGCCCGTTGACAGGGGGAGCTAATGAAAAACTGTTTTTT | CASSPLTGGANEKLFF
TRBJ2-3 | - | TRBV14 | - | TGTGCCAGCAGCCAAGATAGGAATACGCAGTATTTT | CASSQDRNTQYF
TRBJ2-2 | TRBD2 | TRBV27 | many | TGTGCCAGCACGAGACTAGCGGGCAACACCGGGGAGCTGTTTTTT | CASTRLAGNTGELFF
TRBJ2-5 | - | TRBV6-1 | - | TGTGCCAGCAGCCAAGGGGGGGGCGTTGGGACCCAGTACTTC | CASSQGGGVGTQYF
TRBJ2-7 | - | TRBV7-6 | many | TGTGCCACCCAGCTTGGCCCAGGGGCCTACGAGCAGTACTTC | CATQLGPGAYEQYF
TRBJ2-2 | - | TRBV24-1 | many | TGTGCCACCAGTGATCTCCCTCCAGGGAGCGGCGGGGAGCTGTTTTTT | CATSDLPPGSGGELFF
TRBJ2-4 | TRBD1 | TRBV5-1 | - | TGCGCCAAAATCCGGGACAGGAACCTGGCGACCAAAAACATTCAGTACTTC | CAKIRDRNLATKNIQYF
TRBJ2-7 | - | TRBV29-1 | - | TGCAGCGGACAGTACCGCGTTGGTGAGCAGTACTTC | CSGQYRVGEQYF
TRBJ2-3 | - | TRBV20-1 | few | TGCAGTGCTTTGAGCGACTACCTCCATGGCGACGATACGCAGTATTTT | CSALSDYLHGDDTQYF
TRBJ2-1 | TRBD2 | TRBV10-3 | few | TGTGCCATCAGTGGGGTTCTAATGGGCGGGAGGGACAATGAGCAGTTCTTC | CAISGVLMGGRDNEQFF
TRBJ1-5 | TRBD1 | TRBV12-3/TRBV12-4 | - | TGTGCCAGCAGTTGGGACAGGGGGAATCAGCCCCAGCATTTT | CASSWDRGNQPQHF
TRBJ2-2 | TRBD2 | TRBV12-3/TRBV12-4 | many | TGTGCCAGCAGCTTGCTGAGACTAGCGAGTGGGGAGCTGTTTTTT | CASSLLRLASGELFF
TRBJ2-5 | TRBD2 | TRBV5-1 | - | TGCGCCAGCAACCCGGGACTAGCGTTGGTGGGAGAGACCCAGTACTTC | CASNPGLALVGETQYF
TRBJ2-7 | - | TRBV20-1 | few | TGCAGTGCGCCGACAGGAGGCGAGCAGTACTTC | CSAPTGGEQYF
TRBJ2-1 | TRBD1 | TRBV5-1 | many | TGCGCCAGCAGCTTGGTTGGGACAGGGTATGAGCAGTTCTTC | CASSLVGTGYEQFF
TRBJ2-7 | TRBD2 | TRBV18 | few | TGTGCCAGCTCCCCCGGGACTATCTCCGGCGAGCAGTACTTC | CASSPGTISGEQYF
TRBJ2-3 | TRBD1 | TRBV7-3 | - | TGTGCCAGCAGCCCTCAGGGGGTGTACACAGATACGCAGTATTTT | CASSPQGVYTDTQYF
TRBJ2-5 | - | TRBV5-1 | few | TGCGCCAGCAACTACATGAGGGGAGAGACCCAGTACTTC | CASNYMRGETQYF
TRBJ2-7 | TRBD1 | TRBV4-1 | - | TGCGCCAGCAGCCAAGATAGGACAGGGGTGGTCTACGAGCAGTACTTC | CASSQDRTGVVYEQYF
TRBJ1-1 | - | TRBV5-1 | many | TGCGCCAGCAGGGTTGGGTCAAGGGACACTGAAGCTTTCTTT | CASRVGSRDTEAFF
TRBJ2-3 | TRBD1 | TRBV6-1 | few | TGTGCCAGCAGTGGAGCCCCGGGACAGACACCAGATACGCAGTATTTT | CASSGAPGQTPDTQYF
TRBJ2-2 | - | TRBV11-3 | many | TGTGCCAGCAGACGAGGCACAGGGAACACCGGGGAGCTGTTTTTT | CASRRGTGNTGELFF
TRBJ2-7 | TRBD1 | TRBV5-1 | - | TGCGCCAGCAGCTTGGGGACAGGGAACACCTACGAGCAGTACTTC | CASSLGTGNTYEQYF
TRBJ1-5 | - | TRBV20-1 | many | TGCAGTGCGCGGGAGGACCCCTCGAGAGGGCCCCAGCATTTT | CSAREDPSRGPQHF
TRBJ2-2 | - | TRBV12-3/TRBV12-4 | many | TGTGCCAGCAGGACAGCTCCCGGGGAGCTGTTTTTT | CASRTAPGELFF
TRBJ2-2 | - | TRBV5-1 | - | TGCGCCAGCAGCTTTGGCGACAGGGAGGCGAACACCGGGGAGCTGTTTTTT | CASSFGDREANTGELFF
TRBJ1-1 | - | TRBV18 | - | TGTGCCAGCGTGGGACTGAGGAACACTGAAGCTTTCTTT | CASVGLRNTEAFF
TRBJ2-1 | TRBD2 | TRBV7-8 | - | TGTGCCAGCAGCTTAAAATTACAGGGCGGGAGGGCCAAATACAATGAGCAGTTCTTC | CASSLKLQGGRAKYNEQFF
TRBJ2-7 | - | TRBV28 | few | TGTGCCACCGAAAGGACCCTCTACGAGCAGTACTTC | CATERTLYEQYF
TRBJ1-1 | TRBD1 | TRBV6-5 | many | TGTGCCAGCAGTTACTCGAACAACAGGGGGACTGAAGCTTTCTTT | CASSYSNNRGTEAFF
TRBJ2-1 | - | TRBV5-1 | many | TGCGCCAGCAGCTTAGGGGAGTCCTACAATGAGCAGTTCTTC | CASSLGESYNEQFF
TRBJ2-7 | TRBD2 | TRBV20-1 | many | TGCAGTGCTAGAATGGGCGGGAGGGCCTACGAGCAGTACTTC | CSARMGGRAYEQYF
TRBJ2-5 | TRBD1 | TRBV2 | - | TGTGCCAGCGTAGTTGACAGGGGCGGTCAAGAGACCCAGTACTTC | CASVVDRGGQETQYF